The sample holds many counts of the clone carrying this T cell receptor (beta chain). The antigen is undetermined. The data originate from a study of regulatory T cells in long-lasting Graves disease. Study at large: For under 3 months, newly diagnosed Graves' patients had been taking antithyroid drugs. Study-wide findings and caveats: Persistent disease was characterized by preferential usage of TRBV28, TRBJ1-2 and TRBJ2-5. Accuracy may have suffered from the small sample size.

Time point reported: newly diagnosed GD, antithyroid drugs for less than 3 months. The authors made the TCR library using RNA they extracted from PBMCs. EDTA tubes collected roughly 9 milliliters of peripheral blood. CDR3 length: 15 amino acids. Trimming stripped 3 bases from V and 5 bases from J, with 15 bases between. CDR1 LNHDA and CDR2 SQIVND come from the germline V gene (reference sequence). CDR3 regions were amplified by Arm-PCR using iRepertoire HTBI primers to build TCR beta libraries. TCRdb redid the calling of the multiplex PCR reads with MiXCR, one entry per CDR3 protein. The sample includes a few hundred thousand distinct CDR3 sequences, roughly 21% of them seen just once.

The sequencing used peripheral blood mononuclear cells (PBMCs), collected at new diagnosis, from a patient treated with antithyroid drugs. The gene calls are TRBV19 and TRBJ2-3; D possibly matches TRBD1 or TRBD2 (5 bases each). The sequence came from a female donor with Graves disease. CDR3 nucleotide sequence: TGTGCCAGTAGTATCAGCGGCAGGGTTGAAGATACGCAGTATTTT. Translation: CASSISGRVEDTQYF.